The table lists the clone carrying this T cell receptor beta chain with a few counts. Its specificity is not known. The sample is drawn from a study of T cells in Graves' hyperthyroidism and ophthalmopathy. Study-wide results and caveats: A 13 V-J signature model discriminated ophthalmopathy versus stable hyperthyroidism. Most clonotypes expanded in the thyroid (above 0.001) were also present in blood. Ophthalmopathy onset followed model prediction by a median about 6.5 months.

There were TCR beta CDR3 regions amplified from RNA transcripts. First-round RT-PCR of the TCR CDR3 relied on the HTBI primer set. TCRdb redid the calling of the multiplex PCR reads with MiXCR, one entry per CDR3 protein. The profile shows under 700,000 distinct CDR3 sequences, roughly 50% of them singletons. The ends lost 5 bases at V and 9 bases at J; junction bases unmatched: 8. The CDR3 loop spans 14 amino acids. Germline V gives CDR1 SNHLY, CDR2 FYNNEI. Sequenced sample: peripheral blood or thyroid tissue (not recorded which). This rearrangement joins TRBV2 to TRBJ2-7; 12 bases are a match to TRBD2. This receptor was taken from a woman younger than 35 with Graves' hyperthyroidism. The CDR3 spells CASSPGLAGVGQYF. CDR3 coding DNA: TGTGCCAGCAGTCCGGGACTAGCGGGTGTCGGGCAGTACTTC.